This T cell receptor beta chain was retrieved from a study of blood T cells in healthy people across ages. Findings of the study overall: Roughly linear age-related decline in beta diversity appeared, significant by age 40. Whereas aged donors had fewer naive CD4+ cells, long-lived donors had more of them and higher diversity. Naive T cell percentage showed a strong correlation with the diversity of TCR beta.

A second PCR, run for roughly 7 to 11 cycles, used a sample-barcoded 5' primer plus a J-beta primer mix. One entry per CDR3 protein, called by TCRdb with MiXCR from the 5' RACE reads. The sample has 1.2 million to 1.5 million distinct CDR3 sequences, 42% seen once; the top ten hold roughly 7.9%. This clonotype came up a few times. What it binds is unknown. Losses at the gene ends were 4 bases for V and 7 bases for J; bases not matched to a gene: 6. The CDR3 extends over 15 amino acids. CDR1 and CDR2 from the germline V gene are LGHDT and YNNKEL (reference sequence). This TCR was sampled from a woman between 18 and 29 years old in good health. The chain couples TRBV3-1 to TRBJ2-1; 11 bases align to TRBD2. Sequencing used blood. DNA for the CDR3: TGTGCCAGCAGCCCCATAGCGGGGGGGAGGAATGAGCAGTTCTTC. Amino acids: CASSPIAGGRNEQFF.